The rows below give T cell receptor beta chains drawn from one sample of a study of blood T cell repertoires in COVID-19. TCRdb's copy holds only in-frame clones and misses some; the assay was immunoSEQ multiplex PCR. The data show about 110,000 clones, 80% seen once. The sample was peripheral blood. Receptors originate from a man aged 70 or older with acute or convalescent COVID-19. Both conserved end residues are part of each CDR3. A D gene is named only where the DNA matches it firmly. Clone size is not always given. Where it is, it says once, few, many or a class for expanded clones.

clone size,V gene,D gene,J gene,CDR3 protein,CDR3 DNA
-,TRBV19,-,TRBJ2-5,CASRWGETQYF,TGTGCCAGTAGATGGGGCGAGACCCAGTACTTC
-,TRBV7-6,TRBD2,TRBJ2-1,CASSFLAGGPDEQFF,TGTGCCAGCAGCTTCCTAGCGGGGGGGCCCGACGAGCAGTTCTTC
once,TRBV15,-,TRBJ2-7,CATSRERQTSYEQYF,TGTGCCACCAGCAGAGAGCGACAGACCTCCTACGAGCAGTACTTC
few,TRBV5-1,-,TRBJ1-4,CASSLDGRTGEKLFF,TGCGCCAGCAGCTTGGACGGCCGGACGGGGGAAAAACTGTTTTTT
-,TRBV5-1,-,TRBJ2-5,CATGQGQETQYF,TGCGCCACCGGACAAGGCCAAGAGACCCAGTACTTC
-,TRBV3-1/TRBV3-2,-,TRBJ2-3,CASSPGAGAYTDTQYF,TGTGCCAGCAGCCCCGGGGCGGGGGCGTACACAGATACGCAGTATTTT
-,TRBV10-1,-,TRBJ1-4,CASSPGTRNEKLFF,TGCGCCAGCAGCCCCGGGACAAGGAATGAAAAACTGTTTTTT
once,TRBV7-9,-,TRBJ1-4,CASSLATGLKGSDEKLFF,TGTGCCAGCAGCTTAGCAACGGGACTTAAGGGGTCCGATGAAAAACTGTTTTTT
-,TRBV5-6,-,TRBJ2-2,CASRQGVRTGELFF,TGTGCCAGCAGGCAGGGCGTCAGGACCGGGGAGCTGTTTTTT
-,TRBV4-3,-,TRBJ2-7,CASSQDRQFRQYF,TGCGCCAGCAGCCAAGATAGACAATTTAGGCAGTACTTC
-,TRBV11-2,TRBD2,TRBJ2-1,CASSLDAGGNYNEQFF,TGTGCCAGCAGCTTAGATGCGGGGGGGAACTACAATGAGCAGTTCTTC
-,TRBV5-1,-,TRBJ1-2,CASSLAGLSLDGYTF,TGCGCCAGCAGCTTAGCGGGCCTTTCGCTGGATGGCTACACCTTC
-,TRBV3-1/TRBV3-2,-,TRBJ2-1,CASSPRDTSYNEQFF,TGTGCCAGCAGCCCACGGGACACGTCCTACAATGAGCAGTTCTTC
-,TRBV4-2,TRBD2,TRBJ2-2,CASSPAGGDTGELFF,TGTGCCAGCAGCCCAGCGGGGGGGGACACCGGGGAGCTGTTTTTT
-,TRBV10-2,TRBD1,TRBJ2-7,CASSAGQGSSYEQYF,TGCGCCAGCAGTGCGGGACAGGGGAGCTCCTACGAGCAGTACTTC
-,TRBV7-2,-,TRBJ2-7,CASRAPPLEQYF,TGTGCCAGCAGAGCCCCGCCACTCGAGCAGTACTTC
few,TRBV13,TRBD1,TRBJ2-7,CASSLRQGNYEQYF,TGTGCCAGCAGCCTGCGACAGGGAAACTACGAGCAGTACTTC
once,TRBV5-6,-,TRBJ1-1,CASSLEGGGNTEAFF,TGTGCCAGCAGCTTGGAAGGTGGAGGGAACACTGAAGCTTTCTTT
-,TRBV20-1,-,TRBJ2-1,CSARGGAEQFF,TGCAGTGCTAGAGGCGGGGCAGAGCAGTTCTTC
-,TRBV5-6,TRBD1,TRBJ1-1,CASSLRGGAWMNTEAFF,TGTGCCAGCAGCCTACGAGGGGGCGCATGGATGAACACTGAAGCTTTCTTT
once,TRBV12-3/TRBV12-4,-,TRBJ1-2,CASLRTNYGYTF,TGTGCCAGCCTCAGGACTAACTATGGCTACACCTTC
-,TRBV24-1,-,TRBJ2-1,CATSDTNEQFF,TGTGCCACCAGTGATACTAATGAGCAGTTCTTC
-,TRBV3-1/TRBV3-2,-,TRBJ1-4,CASSQEAAGEKLFF,TGTGCCAGCAGCCAAGAAGCCGCCGGTGAAAAACTGTTTTTT
-,TRBV11-2,TRBD1,TRBJ1-1,CASSLEGWTGGTEAFF,TGTGCCAGCAGCTTAGAAGGGTGGACAGGGGGCACTGAAGCTTTCTTT
once,TRBV5-1,TRBD2,TRBJ2-1,CASSFGAGGNNEQFF,TGCGCCAGCAGCTTCGGAGCGGGGGGGAACAATGAGCAGTTCTTC
-,TRBV18,TRBD1,TRBJ1-1,CASSLRQGLAFF,TGTGCCAGCTCACTTCGACAGGGGCTGGCTTTCTTT
few,TRBV2,-,TRBJ1-1,CASSVGVNTEAFF,TGTGCCAGCAGTGTAGGGGTGAACACTGAAGCTTTCTTT
-,TRBV6-5,-,TRBJ2-7,CASSLGSRYEQYF,TGTGCCAGCAGTTTGGGTTCTAGGTACGAGCAGTACTTC
-,TRBV4-1,-,TRBJ2-5,CASSQDMTTRQETQYF,TGCGCCAGCAGCCAAGATATGACTACCCGGCAAGAGACCCAGTACTTC
-,TRBV15,TRBD1,TRBJ2-7,CATSSPPGQRSLSNSYEQYF,TGTGCCACCAGCAGTCCCCCGGGACAGCGATCACTCTCAAACTCCTACGAGCAGTACTTC
-,TRBV6-1,-,TRBJ1-6,CASSETGERSPLHF,TGTGCCAGCAGTGAAACGGGGGAGAGGTCACCCCTCCACTTT
-,TRBV6-5,-,TRBJ1-2,CASSRQDYGYTF,TGTGCCAGCAGTCGACAGGACTATGGCTACACCTTC
-,TRBV6-1,TRBD1,TRBJ2-7,CASSERATGVPFTYEQYF,TGTGCCAGCAGTGAACGGGCGACAGGGGTCCCCTTTACCTACGAGCAGTACTTC
-,TRBV6-5,TRBD1,TRBJ2-1,CASSLDTGVGNEQFF,TGTGCCAGCAGTTTGGACACAGGGGTTGGCAATGAGCAGTTCTTC
-,TRBV3-1/TRBV3-2,TRBD1,TRBJ1-3,CASSQERGTGRRNTIYF,TGTGCCAGCAGCCAAGAAAGGGGGACAGGGAGGAGAAACACCATATATTTT
-,TRBV10-1,TRBD1,TRBJ2-1,CASSAGTGGKGNEQFF,TGCGCCAGCAGTGCTGGGACAGGGGGCAAAGGTAATGAGCAGTTCTTC
-,TRBV6-5,-,TRBJ2-5,CASSSTEIYQETQYF,TGTGCCAGCAGCTCGACAGAAATATACCAAGAGACCCAGTACTTC
once,TRBV5-4,TRBD1,TRBJ1-1,CASSLDSTGGGAFF,TGTGCCAGCAGCTTGGATTCGACAGGGGGGGGAGCTTTCTTT
once,TRBV6-5,-,TRBJ1-4,CATGSPETANEKLFF,TGTGCCACCGGCTCCCCGGAAACAGCTAATGAAAAACTGTTTTTT
many,TRBV5-1,-,TRBJ1-1,CASSYSPGEAFF,TGCGCCAGCAGCTACTCCCCGGGTGAAGCTTTCTTT
-,TRBV2,TRBD1,TRBJ1-1,CASSRQGPSTEAFF,TGTGCCAGCAGCAGACAGGGGCCTAGCACTGAAGCTTTCTTT
once,TRBV6-5,-,TRBJ1-5,CASTKESNQPQHF,TGTGCCAGCACTAAGGAGAGCAATCAGCCCCAGCATTTT
-,TRBV6-5,-,TRBJ2-5,CASHPTGNQETQYF,TGTGCCAGCCATCCCACGGGGAACCAAGAGACCCAGTACTTC
once,TRBV6-5,TRBD1,TRBJ1-5,CASRPDRGQGQPQHF,TGTGCCAGCAGACCTGACAGGGGCCAGGGTCAGCCCCAGCATTTT
-,TRBV5-1,-,TRBJ1-1,CASSQTGNTEAFF,TGCGCCAGCAGCCAGACAGGGAACACTGAAGCTTTCTTT
-,TRBV6-5,TRBD1,TRBJ2-7,CASRTQGAKQYF,TGTGCCAGCAGGACACAGGGGGCAAAGCAGTACTTC
-,TRBV7-2,TRBD1,TRBJ2-3,CASSLVSGGQGIMDTQYF,TGTGCCAGCAGCTTAGTTTCAGGGGGTCAGGGGATTATGGATACGCAGTATTTT
-,TRBV5-1,TRBD2,TRBJ2-3,CASLLSGSPTDTQYF,TGCGCCAGCCTCCTTAGCGGGAGCCCCACAGATACGCAGTATTTT
-,TRBV12-3/TRBV12-4,-,TRBJ1-1,CASRREGTEAFF,TGTGCCAGCAGAAGGGAGGGTACTGAAGCTTTCTTT
-,TRBV10-3,TRBD1,TRBJ1-2,CAISELTGEFGYTF,TGTGCCATCAGTGAGTTGACAGGGGAGTTTGGCTACACCTTC
-,TRBV11-2,-,TRBJ1-1,CASRVLGVHGTEAFF,TGTGCCAGCAGGGTATTAGGGGTGCACGGCACTGAAGCTTTCTTT
-,TRBV6-5,TRBD2,TRBJ2-3,CASSLAGGRNTQYF,TGTGCCAGCAGTTTGGCGGGGGGCAGAAATACGCAGTATTTT
-,TRBV20-1,TRBD2,TRBJ2-1,CSASPSGVGSYNEQFF,TGCAGTGCTAGTCCTAGCGGAGTAGGGTCCTACAATGAGCAGTTCTTC